This T cell receptor (beta chain) was sequenced for a study of T cells in Graves' hyperthyroidism and ophthalmopathy. Overall study results and limits: The model predicted ophthalmopathy a median 6.5 months before onset.

With 3 bases clipped from V and 9 bases from J, the junction kept 9 bases outside the gene matches. The germline V gene has CDR1 SGHTA and CDR2 FQGNSA. The CDR3 runs to 14 residues. This clonotype has just a few counts. Its target is unknown. Given the absence of the conserved phenylalanine or tryptophan at the CDR3 end, a read error is likely. RNA transcripts gave rise to amplified TCR beta CDR3 regions. First-round RT-PCR targeting the TCR CDR3 was performed with the HTBI primer set. TCRdb re-called the multiplex PCR reads through MiXCR, storing one row per CDR3 protein. The sample yields hundreds of thousands of distinct CDR3 sequences, 35% to 45% seen once.

The TCR comes from a young man with Graves' hyperthyroidism. The specimen sequenced was blood. J is TRBJ1-1 and V is TRBV7-2; 8 bases match TRBD1. CDR3 coding DNA: TGTGCCAGCAGCTTGGCCGGGACAGGAAGGCAAGCTTTCCTT. Its translation: CASSLAGTGRQAFL.